The rows below give T cell receptor beta chains drawn from one sample of a study of blood T cell repertoires in COVID-19. Assay: immunoSEQ multiplex PCR; the TCRdb copy retains only in-frame clones and omits some. The sample yields 100,000 to 150,000 clones, 80% seen once. The sequenced material came from peripheral blood. These receptor sequences come from a human donor in a cohort sampled during active COVID-19. Both conserved end residues are part of each CDR3. D genes are given only for firm matches. Size is omitted from some rows. Given values are once, few, many or a class for expanded clones.

clone size | D gene | J gene | V gene | CDR3 protein | CDR3 DNA
NA | NA | TRBJ1-4 | TRBV27 | CASSYTDRGEKLFF | TGTGCCAGCAGTTACACTGACAGAGGAGAAAAACTGTTTTTT
NA | NA | TRBJ1-1 | TRBV30 | CAWSDQNTEAFF | TGTGCCTGGAGTGATCAGAACACTGAAGCTTTCTTT
few | NA | TRBJ2-6 | TRBV24-1 | CATSQGGFTSGANVLTF | TGTGCCACTTCGCAGGGGGGCTTCACCTCTGGGGCCAACGTCCTGACTTTC
NA | NA | TRBJ2-5 | TRBV5-1 | CASSPYRGGETQYF | TGCGCCAGCAGCCCTTACAGGGGAGGAGAGACCCAGTACTTC
NA | TRBD1 | TRBJ1-4 | TRBV5-4 | CASSSGRNRGGEKLFF | TGTGCCAGCAGCTCCGGAAGGAACAGGGGGGGTGAAAAACTGTTTTTT
NA | TRBD1 | TRBJ1-2 | TRBV7-8 | CASSPTGAYGYTF | TGTGCCAGCAGCCCGACAGGGGCCTATGGCTACACCTTC
once | TRBD1 | TRBJ1-6 | TRBV4-3 | CASSQGRTGNSPLHF | TGCGCCAGCAGCCAAGGCCGGACAGGGAATTCACCCCTCCACTTT
NA | NA | TRBJ2-2 | TRBV27 | CASSLNTGELFF | TGTGCCAGCAGTCTCAACACCGGGGAGCTGTTTTTT
NA | NA | TRBJ1-5 | TRBV5-3 | CARSVPLTGENQPQHF | TGTGCCAGAAGCGTGCCCCTAACGGGGGAGAATCAGCCCCAGCATTTT
NA | TRBD1 | TRBJ2-3 | TRBV7-2 | CASSFSRGSTDTQYF | TGTGCCAGCAGCTTCAGCAGGGGGTCCACAGATACGCAGTATTTT
NA | NA | TRBJ1-1 | TRBV18 | CASSGGLMNTEAFF | TGTGCCAGCTCGGGGGGACTTATGAACACTGAAGCTTTCTTT
NA | TRBD1 | TRBJ1-5 | TRBV4-1 | CASSPGTGRRSNQPQHF | TGCGCCAGCAGCCCTGGGACAGGGAGAAGGAGCAATCAGCCCCAGCATTTT
NA | NA | TRBJ2-5 | TRBV24-1 | CATSEAGRETQYF | TGTGCCACCAGTGAGGCAGGGAGGGAGACCCAGTACTTC
NA | NA | TRBJ1-1 | TRBV20-1 | CSTPRNTEAFF | TGCAGCACTCCACGGAACACTGAAGCTTTCTTT
few | NA | TRBJ2-2 | TRBV18 | CASSPHKNTGELFF | TGTGCCAGCTCACCACACAAGAACACCGGGGAGCTGTTTTTT
NA | NA | TRBJ1-4 | TRBV7-8 | CASSSVRTDSNEKLFF | TGTGCCAGCAGCTCCGTGAGGACAGACTCTAATGAAAAACTGTTTTTT